This T cell receptor beta chain was sequenced in a study of response to subunit inactivated influenza vaccine. TCRdb itself ran the RT-PCR reads through MiXCR, one entry per CDR3 protein. The sample comprises approximately 730,000 distinct CDR3 sequences, about 15% of which are singletons, and less than 9% rests with the top ten. The CDR3 contains 14 residues. The germline gives CDR1 SNHLY, CDR2 FYNNEI. V was cut by 4 bases and J by 4 bases, with 10 bases left in between. Overall study findings and caveats: Each seasonal influenza vaccination recruits few new T cells, the authors suggested.

A note on this clonotype: Its specificity is unknown.

V is TRBV2 and J is TRBJ2-2; D ambiguous. The sample consisted of PBMCs from blood, taken less than 15 days before vaccination. The TCR sequence derives from a man aged 45-65 years who received an inactivated influenza vaccine. The CDR3 bases are TGTGCCAGCAGTGTTTTGGCTTTCACCGGGGAGCTGTTTTTT. Protein product: CASSVLAFTGELFF.